This record covers a single T cell receptor beta chain. This sample is part of a study of identical twins. Template switching introduced a universal primer site, and the cDNA bore unique molecular identifiers. Each CDR3 protein is one row after TCRdb ran MiXCR on the 5' RACE reads. The sample has 600,000 to 700,000 distinct CDR3 sequences, approximately 21% seen once. The same data also contributed to another study, on T cells expressing NK-cell markers. From that second work: The same clonotypes also predominated in the CD3+CD56-NKG2C+ fraction of several donors.

This receptor was identified in a woman aged 18-35 years in good health. The sequenced material came from PBMCs.

CDR3 DNA: TGTGCCAGCAGCTTAGTACAGGGGAGGTATGAGCAGTTCTTC. It yields the protein CASSLVQGRYEQFF. This chain connects TRBV7-2 to TRBJ2-1; tentative D call: TRBD1 (7 bases). The CDR3 extends over 14 amino acids. CDR1 and CDR2 (germline): SGHTA, FQGNSA. V lost 1 base and J 8 bases, leaving 12 bases between the germline ends. Using reference TRBV7-2 and TRBJ2-1 for the parts outside the CDR3, the full variable domain is GAGVSQSPSNKVTEKGKDVELRCDPISGHTALYWYRQSLGQGLEFLIYFQGNSAPDKSGLPSDRFSAERTGGSVSTLTIQRTQQEDSAVYLCASSLVQGRYEQFFGPGTRLTVL.